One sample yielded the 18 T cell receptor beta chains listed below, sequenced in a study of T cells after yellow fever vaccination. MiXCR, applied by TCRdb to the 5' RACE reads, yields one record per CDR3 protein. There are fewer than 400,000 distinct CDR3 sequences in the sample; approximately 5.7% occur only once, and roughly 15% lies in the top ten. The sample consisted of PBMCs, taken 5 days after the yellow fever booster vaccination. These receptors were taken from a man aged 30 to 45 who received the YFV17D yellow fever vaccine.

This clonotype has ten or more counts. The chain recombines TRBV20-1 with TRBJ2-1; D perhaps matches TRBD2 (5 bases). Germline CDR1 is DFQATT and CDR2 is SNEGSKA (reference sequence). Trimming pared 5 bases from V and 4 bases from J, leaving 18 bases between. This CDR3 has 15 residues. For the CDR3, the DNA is TGCAGTGCTCTGACTGGAGCGGAGACGTACAATGAGCAGTTCTTC. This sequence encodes CSALTGAETYNEQFF.

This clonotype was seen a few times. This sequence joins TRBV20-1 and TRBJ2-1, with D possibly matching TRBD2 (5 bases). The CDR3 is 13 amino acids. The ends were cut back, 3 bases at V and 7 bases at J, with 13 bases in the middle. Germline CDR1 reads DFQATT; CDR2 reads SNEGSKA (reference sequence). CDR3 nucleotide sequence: TGCAGTGCTAGTCCTACCTCGGGAAATGAGCAGTTCTTC. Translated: CSASPTSGNEQFF.

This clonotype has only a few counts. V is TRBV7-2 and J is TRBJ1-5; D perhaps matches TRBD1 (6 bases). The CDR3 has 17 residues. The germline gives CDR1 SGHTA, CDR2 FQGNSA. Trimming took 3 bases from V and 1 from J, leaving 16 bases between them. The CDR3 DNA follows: TGTGCCAGCAGCTTTAAGGGTACAGGGAGGAGCAATCAGCCCCAGCATTTT. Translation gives CASSFKGTGRSNQPQHF.

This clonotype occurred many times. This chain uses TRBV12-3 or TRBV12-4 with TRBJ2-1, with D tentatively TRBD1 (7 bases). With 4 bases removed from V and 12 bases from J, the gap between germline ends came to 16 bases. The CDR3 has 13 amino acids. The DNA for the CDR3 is TGTGCCAGCAGTTCCTTCAGACAGGGAGGGCAGTTCTTC. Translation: CASSSFRQGGQFF.

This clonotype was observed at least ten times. For the CDR3, the DNA is TGTGCCAGCAGCTTGGACAGGGAATTCACCGGGGAGCTGTTTTTT. This encodes CASSLDREFTGELFF. The chain employs TRBV5-4 and TRBJ2-2, with D perhaps matching TRBD1 (6 bases). CDR1 is SGHNT, CDR2 YYREEE, per germline (reference sequence). The CDR3 loop spans 15 amino acids. Trimming shortened V by 0 bases and J by 4 bases, and 10 bases separated the two germline ends.

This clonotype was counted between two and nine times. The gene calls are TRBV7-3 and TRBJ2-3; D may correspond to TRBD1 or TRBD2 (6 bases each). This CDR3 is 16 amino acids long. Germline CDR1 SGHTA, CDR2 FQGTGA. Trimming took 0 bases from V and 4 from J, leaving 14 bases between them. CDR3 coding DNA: TGTGCCAGCAGCTTAACGGGTGGGGGGCCCTCAGATACGCAGTATTTT. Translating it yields CASSLTGGGPSDTQYF.

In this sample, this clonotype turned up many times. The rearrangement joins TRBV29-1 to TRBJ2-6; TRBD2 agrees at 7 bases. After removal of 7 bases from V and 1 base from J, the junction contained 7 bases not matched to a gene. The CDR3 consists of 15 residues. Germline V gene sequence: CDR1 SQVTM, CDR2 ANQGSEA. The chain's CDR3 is CSAGEGRSGANVLTF. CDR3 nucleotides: TGCAGCGCCGGGGAGGGCAGATCTGGGGCCAACGTCCTGACTTTC.

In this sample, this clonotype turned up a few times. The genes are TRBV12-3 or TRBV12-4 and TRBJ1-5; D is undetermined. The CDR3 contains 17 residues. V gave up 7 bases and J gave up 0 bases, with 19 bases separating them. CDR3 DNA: TGTGCCAGCACTTTGGTGGGGATAGGGTATAGCAATCAGCCCCAGCATTTT. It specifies CASTLVGIGYSNQPQHF.

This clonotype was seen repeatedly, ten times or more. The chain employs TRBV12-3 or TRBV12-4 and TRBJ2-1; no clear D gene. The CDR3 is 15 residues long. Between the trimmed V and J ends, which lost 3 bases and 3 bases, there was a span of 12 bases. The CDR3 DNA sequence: TGTGCCAGCAGTTTCGAGACATATAGCTACAATGAGCAGTTCTTC. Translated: CASSFETYSYNEQFF.

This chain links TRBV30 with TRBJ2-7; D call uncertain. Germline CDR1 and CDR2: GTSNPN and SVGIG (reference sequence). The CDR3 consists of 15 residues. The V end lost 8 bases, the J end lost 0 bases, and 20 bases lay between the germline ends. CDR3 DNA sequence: TGTGCCGGTACCCCGGGTAGTGGGTACTCCTACGAGCAGTACTTC. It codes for CAGTPGSGYSYEQYF.

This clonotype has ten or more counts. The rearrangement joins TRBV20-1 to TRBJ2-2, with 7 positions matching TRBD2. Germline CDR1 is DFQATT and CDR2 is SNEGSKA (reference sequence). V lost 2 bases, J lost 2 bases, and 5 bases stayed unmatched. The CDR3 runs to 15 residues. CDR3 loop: CSARSLAANTGELFF. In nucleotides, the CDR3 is TGCAGTGCTAGAAGTCTAGCGGCAAACACCGGGGAGCTGTTTTTT.

The CDR3, as DNA: TGTGCCAGCAGTTACAGACTAGCGGGAGGTGAGACCCAGTACTTC. Its protein product is CASSYRLAGGETQYF. The chain couples TRBV6-5 to TRBJ2-5, with 13 bases lining up with TRBD2. The trim removed 2 bases at V and 5 bases at J, leaving 2 bases unmatched. This CDR3 has 15 residues. Germline V gene data show CDR1 as MNHEY and CDR2 as SVGAGI.

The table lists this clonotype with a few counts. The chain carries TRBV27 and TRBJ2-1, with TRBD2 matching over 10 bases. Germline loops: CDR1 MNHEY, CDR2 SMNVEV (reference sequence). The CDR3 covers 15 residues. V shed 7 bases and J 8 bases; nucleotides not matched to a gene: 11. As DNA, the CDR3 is TGTGCCAGCATCGCGGGGGCTAGCGGGAGACATGAGCAGTTCTTC. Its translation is CASIAGASGRHEQFF.

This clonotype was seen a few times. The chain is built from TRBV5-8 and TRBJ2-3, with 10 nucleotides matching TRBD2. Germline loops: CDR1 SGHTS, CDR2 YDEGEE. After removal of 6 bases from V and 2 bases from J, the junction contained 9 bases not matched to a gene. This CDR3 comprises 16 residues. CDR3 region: CASTQTSGLLTDTQYF. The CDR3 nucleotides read TGTGCCAGCACCCAGACTAGCGGGCTTCTCACAGATACGCAGTATTTT. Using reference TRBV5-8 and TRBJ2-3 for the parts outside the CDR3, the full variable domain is EAGVTQSPTHLIKTRGQQATLRCSPISGHTSVYWYQQALGLGLQFLLWYDEGEERNRGNFPPRFSGRQFPNYSSELNVNALELEDSALYLCASTQTSGLLTDTQYFGPGTRLTVL.

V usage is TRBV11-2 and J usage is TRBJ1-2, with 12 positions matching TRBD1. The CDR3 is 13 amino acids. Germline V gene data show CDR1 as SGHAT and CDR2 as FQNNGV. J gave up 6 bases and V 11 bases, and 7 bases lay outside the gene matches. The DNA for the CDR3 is TGTGCCGGCCGCGGGACAGGGGGCCATGGCTACACCTTC. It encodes CAGRGTGGHGYTF.

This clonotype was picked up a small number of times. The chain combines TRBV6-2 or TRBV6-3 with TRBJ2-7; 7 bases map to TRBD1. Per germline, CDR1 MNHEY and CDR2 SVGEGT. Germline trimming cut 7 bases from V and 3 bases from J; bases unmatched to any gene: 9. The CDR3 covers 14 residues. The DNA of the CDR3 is TGTGCCAGCAAGCGGACAGGTTGGAACTACGAGCAGTACTTC. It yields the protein CASKRTGWNYEQYF.

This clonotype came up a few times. The CDR3 loop reads CASSPRYSGSSYNEQFF. In DNA form, the CDR3 reads TGTGCCAGCTCACCACGCTATTCCGGGAGCTCCTACAATGAGCAGTTCTTC. This chain links TRBV18 with TRBJ2-1; D may be TRBD2 (6 bases). In germline, CDR1 is KGHSH, CDR2 LQKENI. CDR3 length: 17 residues. The ends were cut back, 1 base at V and 0 bases at J, with 13 bases in the middle.

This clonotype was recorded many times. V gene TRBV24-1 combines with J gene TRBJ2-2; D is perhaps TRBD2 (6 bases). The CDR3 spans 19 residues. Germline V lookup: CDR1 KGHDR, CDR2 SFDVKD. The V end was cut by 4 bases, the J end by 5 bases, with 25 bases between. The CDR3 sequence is CATSDRTTRPGAFTGELFF. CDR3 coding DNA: TGTGCCACCAGTGACCGGACGACTAGGCCGGGAGCTTTTACCGGGGAGCTGTTTTTT.